The T cell receptor (beta chain) described here comes from a study of cytomegalovirus exposure and HLA in healthy donors. Trimming took 7 bases from V and 4 from J, leaving 17 bases between them. CDR1 LGHNT and CDR2 FRNRAP come from the germline V gene. The CDR3 sequence is 15 residues long. PCR involved 60 Vbeta and 13 Jbeta primers. Produced via immunoSEQ multiplex PCR; TCRdb's table is partial and in-frame only. Here the sample spans some 190,000 clones, roughly 86% being singletons. This sequence joins TRBV12-5 and TRBJ1-5, with TRBD1 as a possible D gene (5 bases). Source material: PBMCs. The sequence was obtained from a woman between 18 and 30 years old in good health and CMV-seronegative. The CDR3: CASAPGRGGNQPQHF. Here the CDR3 DNA reads TGTGCTAGTGCCCCCGGCCGGGGGGGGAATCAGCCCCAGCATTTT.